This entry concerns a single T cell receptor beta chain. This entry comes from a study of control samples from healthy donors and cancer patients. Method: immunoSEQ multiplex PCR; TCRdb's copy keeps in-frame clones and lacks some. The data contain 150,000 to 200,000 clones, about 86% of them singletons. The germline CDR1 and CDR2 sequences are SGHKS and YYEKEE (reference sequence). J gave up 2 bases and V 4 bases, and 6 bases lay outside the gene matches. CDR3 length: 15 amino acids. J is TRBJ2-3 and V is TRBV5-5, with 8 bases that match TRBD2. The sample was blood. This clonotype was obtained from a man between 18 and 35 years old in good health. The CDR3 spells CASSPGGALTDTQYF. The CDR3 DNA reads TGTGCCAGCAGCCCGGGGGGGGCCCTCACAGATACGCAGTATTTT.